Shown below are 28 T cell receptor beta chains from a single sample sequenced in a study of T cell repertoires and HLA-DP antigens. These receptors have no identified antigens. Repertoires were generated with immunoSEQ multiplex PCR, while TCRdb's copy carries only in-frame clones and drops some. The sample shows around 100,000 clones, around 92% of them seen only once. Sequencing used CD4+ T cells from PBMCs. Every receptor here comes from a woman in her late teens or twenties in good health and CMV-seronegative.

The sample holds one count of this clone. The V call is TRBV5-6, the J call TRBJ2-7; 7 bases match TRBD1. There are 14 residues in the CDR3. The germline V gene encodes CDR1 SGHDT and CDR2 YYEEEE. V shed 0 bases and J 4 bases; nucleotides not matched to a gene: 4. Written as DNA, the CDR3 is TGTGCCAGCAGCTTGGAACAGGGGATATACGAGCAGTACGTC. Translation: CASSLEQGIYEQYV.

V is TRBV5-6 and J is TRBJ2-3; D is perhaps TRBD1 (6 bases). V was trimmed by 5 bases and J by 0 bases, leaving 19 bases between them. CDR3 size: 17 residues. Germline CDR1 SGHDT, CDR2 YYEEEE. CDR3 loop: CASRDYRVYLSTDTQYF. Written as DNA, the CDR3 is TGTGCCAGCAGGGATTACAGGGTGTACCTAAGCACAGATACGCAGTATTTT.

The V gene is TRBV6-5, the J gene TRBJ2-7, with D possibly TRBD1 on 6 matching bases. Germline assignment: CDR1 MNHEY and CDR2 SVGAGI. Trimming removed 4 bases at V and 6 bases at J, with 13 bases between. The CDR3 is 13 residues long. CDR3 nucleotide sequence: TGTGCCAGCAGTTTAGGCAGGGGTCTCGAGCAGTACTTC. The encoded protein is CASSLGRGLEQYF.

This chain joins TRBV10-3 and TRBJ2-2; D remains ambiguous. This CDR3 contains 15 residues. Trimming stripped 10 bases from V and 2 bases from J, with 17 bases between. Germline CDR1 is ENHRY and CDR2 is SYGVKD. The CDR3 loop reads CATQPFGGNTGELFF. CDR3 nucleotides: TGTGCCACCCAACCGTTCGGCGGTAACACCGGGGAGCTGTTTTTT.

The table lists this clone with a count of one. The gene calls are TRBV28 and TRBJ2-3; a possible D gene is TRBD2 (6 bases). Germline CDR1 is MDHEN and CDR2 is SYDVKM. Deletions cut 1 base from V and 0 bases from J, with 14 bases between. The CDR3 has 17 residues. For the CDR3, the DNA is TGTGCCAGCAGTTTATTGGGGGGAGGAGGAAGCACAGATACGCAGTATTTT. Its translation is CASSLLGGGGSTDTQYF.

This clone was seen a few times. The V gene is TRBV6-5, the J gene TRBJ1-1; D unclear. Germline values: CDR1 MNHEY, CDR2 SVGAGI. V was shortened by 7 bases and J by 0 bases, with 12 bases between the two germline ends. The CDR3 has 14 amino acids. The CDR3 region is CASKRLALNTEAFF. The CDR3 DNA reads TGTGCCAGCAAGCGCCTTGCACTGAACACTGAAGCTTTCTTT.

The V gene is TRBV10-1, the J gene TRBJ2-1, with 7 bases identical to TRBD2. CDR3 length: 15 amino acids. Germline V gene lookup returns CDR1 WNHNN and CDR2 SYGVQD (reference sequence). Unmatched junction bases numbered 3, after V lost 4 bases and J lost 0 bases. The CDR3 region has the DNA TGCGCCAGCAGTGGAGGGGAGGGCTCCTACAATGAGCAGTTCTTC. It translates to CASSGGEGSYNEQFF.

The CDR3 sequence: CSVDYRDTDTQYF. CDR3 in DNA: TGCAGCGTTGATTACAGGGACACAGATACGCAGTATTTT. This chain uses TRBV29-1 with TRBJ2-3, with D perhaps matching TRBD1 (6 bases). V lost 3 bases to trimming and J lost 2 bases, with 9 bases between them. Germline loops: CDR1 SQVTM, CDR2 ANQGSEA. The CDR3 consists of 13 residues.

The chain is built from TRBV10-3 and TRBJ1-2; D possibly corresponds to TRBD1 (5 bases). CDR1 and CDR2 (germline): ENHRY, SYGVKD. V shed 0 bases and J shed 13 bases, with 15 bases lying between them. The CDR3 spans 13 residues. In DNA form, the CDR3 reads TGTGCCATCAGTGAGTCGCGTGGGGCCCGACCCACCTTC. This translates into CAISESRGARPTF.

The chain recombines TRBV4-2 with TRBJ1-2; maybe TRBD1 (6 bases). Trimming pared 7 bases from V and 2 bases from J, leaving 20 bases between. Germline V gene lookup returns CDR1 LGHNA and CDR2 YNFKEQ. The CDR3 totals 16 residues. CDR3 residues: CASTPNQGSLNYGYTF. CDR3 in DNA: TGTGCCAGCACCCCAAACCAGGGGTCCTTAAACTATGGCTACACCTTC.

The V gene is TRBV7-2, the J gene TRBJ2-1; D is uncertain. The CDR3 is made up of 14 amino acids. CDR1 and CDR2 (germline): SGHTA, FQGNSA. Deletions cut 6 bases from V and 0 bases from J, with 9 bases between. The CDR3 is CASSSDGSYNEQFF. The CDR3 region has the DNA TGTGCCAGCAGTTCAGACGGCTCCTACAATGAGCAGTTCTTC.

CDR3 nucleotide sequence: TGTGCCAGCAGCCCCGGGGGGGCGCAGGACTATGGCTACACCTTC. Its protein product is CASSPGGAQDYGYTF. The chain recombines TRBV7-2 with TRBJ1-2; TRBD1 might be the D (6 bases). CDR1 is SGHTA, CDR2 FQGNSA, per germline. CDR3 size: 15 residues. Trimming took off 5 bases at V and 3 bases at J, with 16 bases between the two ends.

The DNA for the CDR3 is TGTGCCAGCAGCAAAGAGGAACAGGGGGTAGGCCCAGAGATTTACGAGCAGTACGTC. It translates to CASSKEEQGVGPEIYEQYV. This chain joins TRBV21-1 and TRBJ2-7; the table's D call, TRBD1, was not checked against the DNA. TRBV21-1 is noted as a pseudogene. The CDR3 has 19 amino acids.

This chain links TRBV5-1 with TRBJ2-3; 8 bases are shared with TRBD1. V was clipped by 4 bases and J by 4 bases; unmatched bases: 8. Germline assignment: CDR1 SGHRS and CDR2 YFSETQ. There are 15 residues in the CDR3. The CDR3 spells CASSRGTGWADTQYF. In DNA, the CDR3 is TGCGCCAGCAGCCGAGGGACAGGCTGGGCAGATACGCAGTATTTT.

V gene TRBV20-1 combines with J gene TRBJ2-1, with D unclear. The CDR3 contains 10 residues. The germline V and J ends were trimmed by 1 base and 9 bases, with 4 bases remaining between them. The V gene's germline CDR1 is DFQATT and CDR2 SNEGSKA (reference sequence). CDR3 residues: CSARGGEQFF. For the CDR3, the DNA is TGCAGTGCTAGAGGCGGTGAGCAGTTCTTC.

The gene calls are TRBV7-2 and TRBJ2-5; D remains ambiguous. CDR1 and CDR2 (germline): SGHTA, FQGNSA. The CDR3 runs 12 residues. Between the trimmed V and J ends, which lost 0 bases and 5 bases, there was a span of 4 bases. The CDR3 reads CASSLAAETQYF. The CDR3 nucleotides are TGTGCCAGCAGCTTAGCGGCCGAGACCCAGTACTTC.

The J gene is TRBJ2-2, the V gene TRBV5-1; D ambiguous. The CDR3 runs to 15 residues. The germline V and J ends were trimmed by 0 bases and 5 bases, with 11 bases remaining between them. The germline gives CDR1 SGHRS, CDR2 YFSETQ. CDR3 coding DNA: TGCGCCAGCAGCTTGGCTCCAGGAGCTACCGGGGAGCTGTTTTTT. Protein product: CASSLAPGATGELFF.

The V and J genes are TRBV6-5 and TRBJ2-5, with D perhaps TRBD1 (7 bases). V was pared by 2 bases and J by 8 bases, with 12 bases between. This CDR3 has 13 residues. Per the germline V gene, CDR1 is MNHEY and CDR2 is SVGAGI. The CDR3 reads CASSYGGGETQYF. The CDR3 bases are TGTGCCAGCAGTTACGGAGGGGGCGAAACCCAGTACTTC.

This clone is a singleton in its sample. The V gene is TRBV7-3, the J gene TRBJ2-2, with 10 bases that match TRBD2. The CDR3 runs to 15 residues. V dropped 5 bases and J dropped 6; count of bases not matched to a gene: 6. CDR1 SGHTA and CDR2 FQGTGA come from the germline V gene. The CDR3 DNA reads TGTGCCAGCAGCCCCACAGCGGGGGGGCCCGGGGAGCTGTTTTTT. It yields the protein CASSPTAGGPGELFF.

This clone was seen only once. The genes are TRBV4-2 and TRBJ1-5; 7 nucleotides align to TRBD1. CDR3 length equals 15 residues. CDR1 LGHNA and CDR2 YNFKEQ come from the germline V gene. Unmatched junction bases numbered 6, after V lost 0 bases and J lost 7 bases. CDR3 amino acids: CASSQDLGRGQPQHF. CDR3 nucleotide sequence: TGTGCCAGCAGCCAAGATTTGGGCAGGGGGCAGCCCCAGCATTTT.

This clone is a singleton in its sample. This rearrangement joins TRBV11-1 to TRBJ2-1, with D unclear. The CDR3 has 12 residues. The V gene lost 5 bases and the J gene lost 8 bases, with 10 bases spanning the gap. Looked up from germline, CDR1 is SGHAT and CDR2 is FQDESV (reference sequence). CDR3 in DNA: TGTGCCAGCAGCAAGAAGATGGATGAGCAGTTCTTC. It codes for CASSKKMDEQFF. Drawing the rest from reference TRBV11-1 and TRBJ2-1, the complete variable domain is EAEVAQSPRYKITEKSQAVAFWCDPISGHATLYWYRQILGQGPELLVQFQDESVVDDSQLPKDRFSAERLKGVDSTLKIQPAELGDSAMYLCASSKKMDEQFFGPGTRLTVL.

This CDR3 is CASSMGRTANTGELFF. Here the CDR3 DNA reads TGTGCCAGTAGTATGGGCCGGACCGCGAACACCGGGGAGCTGTTTTTT. V usage is TRBV19 and J usage is TRBJ2-2; no firm D call. V was cut by 3 bases and J by 0 bases, with 11 bases left in between. Germline-derived CDR1 and CDR2 are LNHDA and SQIVND (reference sequence). The CDR3 has 16 residues.

DNA of the CDR3: TGTGCCATCAGTGAGTCGGCAGCTTACAATGAGCAGTTCTTC. Encoded protein: CAISESAAYNEQFF. This sequence joins TRBV10-3 and TRBJ2-1; D not resolved. V lost 0 bases and J lost 4, with 7 bases in between. In germline, CDR1 is ENHRY, CDR2 SYGVKD. This CDR3 is 14 amino acids long.

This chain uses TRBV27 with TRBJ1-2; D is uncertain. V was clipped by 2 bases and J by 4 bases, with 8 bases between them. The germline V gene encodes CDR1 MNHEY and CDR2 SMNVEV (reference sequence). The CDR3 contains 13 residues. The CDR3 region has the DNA TGTGCCAGCAGTTTACGGGAGTCCTATGGCTACACCTTC. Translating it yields CASSLRESYGYTF.

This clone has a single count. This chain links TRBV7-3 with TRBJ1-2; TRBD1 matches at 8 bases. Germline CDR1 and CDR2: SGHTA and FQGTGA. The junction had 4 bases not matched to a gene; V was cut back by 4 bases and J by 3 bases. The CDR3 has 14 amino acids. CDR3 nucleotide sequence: TGTGCCAGCAGCTGGACAGGGTCGGACTATGGCTACACCTTC. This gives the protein CASSWTGSDYGYTF. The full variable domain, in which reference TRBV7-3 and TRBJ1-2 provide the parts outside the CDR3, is GAGVSQTPSNKVTEKGKYVELRCDPISGHTALYWYRQSLGQGPEFLIYFQGTGAADDSGLPNDRFFAVRPEGSVSTLKIQRTERGDSAVYLCASSWTGSDYGYTFGSGTRLTVV.

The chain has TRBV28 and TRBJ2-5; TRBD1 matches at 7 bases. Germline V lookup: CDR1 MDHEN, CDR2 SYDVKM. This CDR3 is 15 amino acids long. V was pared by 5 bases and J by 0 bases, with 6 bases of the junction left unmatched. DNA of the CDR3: TGTGCCAGCAGTACGCGACAGGGACACCAAGAGACCCAGTACTTC. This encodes CASSTRQGHQETQYF.

CDR3 nucleotide sequence: TGCGCCAGCAGCCCCGGGACTAGCATGAACACCGGGGAGCTGTTTTTT. Residues: CASSPGTSMNTGELFF. V and J are TRBV5-1 and TRBJ2-2; TRBD2 agrees at 9 bases. Germline loops: CDR1 SGHRS, CDR2 YFSETQ. This CDR3 contains 16 residues. Unmatched junction bases numbered 5, after V lost 4 bases and J lost 1 base.

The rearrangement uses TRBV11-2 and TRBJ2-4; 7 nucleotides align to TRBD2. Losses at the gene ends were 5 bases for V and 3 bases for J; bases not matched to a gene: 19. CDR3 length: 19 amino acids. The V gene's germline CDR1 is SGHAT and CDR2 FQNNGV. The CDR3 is CASSRPGGGWGSVKNIQYF. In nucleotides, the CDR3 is TGTGCCAGCAGCCGCCCGGGGGGTGGGTGGGGTTCTGTCAAAAACATTCAGTACTTC.